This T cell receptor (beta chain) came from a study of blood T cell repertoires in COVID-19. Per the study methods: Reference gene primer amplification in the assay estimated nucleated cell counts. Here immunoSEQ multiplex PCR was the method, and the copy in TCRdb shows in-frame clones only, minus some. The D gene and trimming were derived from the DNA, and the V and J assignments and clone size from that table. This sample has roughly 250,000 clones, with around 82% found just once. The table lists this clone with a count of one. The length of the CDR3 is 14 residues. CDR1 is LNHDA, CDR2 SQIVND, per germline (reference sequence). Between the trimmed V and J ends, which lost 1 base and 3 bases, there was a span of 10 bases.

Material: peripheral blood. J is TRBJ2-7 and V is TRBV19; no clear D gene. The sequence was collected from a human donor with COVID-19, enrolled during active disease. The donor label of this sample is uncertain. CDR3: CASSIVADHYEQYF. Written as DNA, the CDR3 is TGTGCCAGTAGTATAGTCGCGGATCACTACGAGCAGTACTTC. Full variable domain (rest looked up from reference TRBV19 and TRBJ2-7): DGGITQSPKYLFRKEGQNVTLSCEQNLNHDAMYWYRQDPGQGLRLIYYSQIVNDFQKGDIAEGYSVSREKKESFPLTVTSAQKNPTAFYLCASSIVADHYEQYFGPGTRLTVT.